This entry describes one TCR beta chain. This clonotype was found a few times. Its specific antigen is unknown. Base-call qualities are not available, and no considerably larger clone is one nucleotide away. The data belong to a study of early T cells in non-severe SARS-CoV-2 infection (dated by TCRdb to the early 2020s). Study-level background: TCR sequencing used bulk RNA from unsorted whole blood, so alpha and beta chains could not be paired. Study-level results and caveats: Matching against VDJdb was skewed toward anti-spike CD8 responses, likely underestimated virus-specific expansions, and missed private and CD4 specificities.

A case-control design nested within a healthcare worker cohort in London, UK, was used, with weekly nasopharyngeal swab PCR tests and blood sampling performed. Between 23 and 31 March 2020, the week of the UK lockdown, healthcare workers were enrolled and then followed up weekly for as long as 16 weeks. The library was made by 5' RACE. Sequenced using a NextSeq 500. To correct for sequencing error and PCR bias, the TCR library protocol tagged individual cDNA molecules with unique molecular identifiers. Both TCR alpha and beta chains were sequenced, and tight co-correlation was observed between alpha and beta sequence abundances in each sample. In the paper's pipeline: Decombinator V4 was used to annotate the V gene, J gene and CDR3 of the TCR sequences. TCRs were defined as expanded if a significant change between any two time points was detected under a Poisson model with p below 0.0001. TCR abundances were normalised to the total number of TCRs sequenced in each sample and reported as counts per million. TRAV1-2 paired with TRAJ12, TRAJ20 or TRAJ33 defined MAIT TCRs, while TRAV10 paired with TRAJ18 defined iNKT TCRs. VDJdb, accessed 1 November 2021, was searched for CMV, EBV and SARS-CoV-2 annotated TCRs, excluding TCRs annotated for multiple antigens. Using fastp trimming at Q25 and MiXCR clonotype assembly, TCRdb reanalyzed the public sequencing data and kept in-frame beta chains. Entries are consolidated by CDR3 protein sequence, retaining the most common genes and DNA. TCRdb, not the original authors, processed these V and J calls. The sample table shows approximately 69,000 distinct CDR3 sequences, and roughly 12% are seen once. Around 2.9% of the sample goes to the ten largest clones.

CDR1 is given as MGHRA and CDR2 as YSYEKL, both from the germline V gene. Spanning cysteine to phenylalanine, the CDR3 consists of 16 amino acids. The kept DNA is CDR3 alone, 48 bases in frame from the first base. Trimming costs V 3 bases and J 2 bases, and their ends lie 13 bases apart. This material consisted of whole blood, taken at baseline. The chain uses TRBV4-1 and TRBJ2-2, with the identity of the D gene unclear. This clonotype was obtained from an adult who was a healthcare worker with PCR-confirmed SARS-CoV-2 infection or an uninfected control (not recorded which). The nucleotide sequence reads TGCGCCAGCAGCCAGAGTACACACTCAAACACCGGGGAGCTGTTTTTT. It specifies CASSQSTHSNTGELFF.